This T cell receptor beta chain was sequenced for a study of control samples from healthy donors and cancer patients. The CDR3 is 18 residues long. TCRdb's copy holds only in-frame clones and misses some; the assay was immunoSEQ multiplex PCR. This sample carries some 37,000 clones, about 93% of them seen once, and the ten largest clones take around 4%. The genes are TRBV1 and TRBJ1-6. TRBV1 is shown as a pseudogene. The sequencing input was blood. The sequence derives from a woman between 45 and 60 years old in good health. The CDR3 DNA follows: TGCACCAGCAGCCGTGGGGAAAGGGGGGACGGGGATAATTCACCCCTCCACTTT. This sequence encodes CTSSRGERGDGDNSPLHF.